Listed below are T cell receptor beta chains from one sample, sequenced in a study of T cell responses to AZD1222 COVID-19 vaccine. This table comes from immunoSEQ multiplex PCR, and its TCRdb copy is limited to in-frame clones, with some not included. The data contain 150,000 or so clones, about 89% of them singletons. The sequences come from peripheral blood, collected 28 days after the second AZD1222 dose. The receptors here all came from an adult who received the AZD1222 COVID-19 vaccine. Both conserved end residues are part of each CDR3. A D gene is named only where the DNA matches it firmly. The size entry is marked missing in some rows and otherwise reads once, few, many or a size class.

cdr3_length: 14; d_call: -; j_call: TRBJ2-7; v_call: TRBV5-1; clone_size: -; cdr3_aa: CASSLGAGSGEQYF; cdr3_nt: TGCGCCAGCAGCTTGGGGGCGGGCTCGGGGGAGCAGTACTTC
cdr3_length: 13; d_call: TRBD1; j_call: TRBJ2-7; v_call: TRBV25-1; clone_size: few; cdr3_aa: CASRVTGGYEQYF; cdr3_nt: TGTGCCAGCAGAGTGACAGGGGGCTACGAGCAGTACTTC
cdr3_length: 16; d_call: TRBD2; j_call: TRBJ2-1; v_call: TRBV7-2; clone_size: -; cdr3_aa: CASSRRLAGGWDEQFF; cdr3_nt: TGTGCCAGCAGCCGCAGACTAGCGGGGGGTTGGGATGAGCAGTTCTTC
cdr3_length: 14; d_call: -; j_call: TRBJ2-7; v_call: TRBV7-8; clone_size: -; cdr3_aa: CASSLPGLSYEQYF; cdr3_nt: TGTGCCAGCAGCTTACCAGGGCTCTCCTACGAGCAGTACTTC
cdr3_length: 16; d_call: TRBD2; j_call: TRBJ2-7; v_call: TRBV7-8; clone_size: -; cdr3_aa: CASSRYLAGGPYEQYF; cdr3_nt: TGTGCCAGCAGCCGATACCTAGCGGGAGGGCCCTACGAGCAGTACTTC
cdr3_length: 14; d_call: TRBD1; j_call: TRBJ2-5; v_call: TRBV5-1; clone_size: -; cdr3_aa: CASSLGQGQETQYF; cdr3_nt: TGCGCCAGCAGCTTGGGACAGGGGCAAGAGACCCAGTACTTC
cdr3_length: 11; d_call: TRBD2; j_call: TRBJ2-7; v_call: TRBV28; clone_size: -; cdr3_aa: CAIERSGGQYF; cdr3_nt: TGTGCCATCGAGCGGTCGGGGGGGCAGTACTTC
cdr3_length: 17; d_call: TRBD1; j_call: TRBJ2-2; v_call: TRBV23-1; clone_size: -; cdr3_aa: CASSQSRTGLYTGELFF; cdr3_nt: TGCGCCAGCAGTCAATCTAGGACAGGTCTCTACACCGGGGAGCTGTTTTTT
cdr3_length: 17; d_call: TRBD2; j_call: TRBJ2-1; v_call: TRBV19; clone_size: few; cdr3_aa: CASSAKGLAGGSKKQFF; cdr3_nt: TGTGCCAGTAGTGCAAAAGGACTAGCGGGAGGGTCGAAAAAGCAGTTCTTC
cdr3_length: 11; d_call: -; j_call: TRBJ1-1; v_call: TRBV20-1; clone_size: -; cdr3_aa: CSIVVNTEAFF; cdr3_nt: TGCAGTATCGTGGTGAACACTGAAGCTTTCTTT
cdr3_length: 15; d_call: -; j_call: TRBJ2-2; v_call: TRBV14; clone_size: -; cdr3_aa: CASSREGLNTGELFF; cdr3_nt: TGTGCCAGCAGCCGAGAGGGGCTGAACACCGGGGAGCTGTTTTTT
cdr3_length: 13; d_call: -; j_call: TRBJ1-1; v_call: TRBV29-1; clone_size: -; cdr3_aa: CSHTRGKNTEAFF; cdr3_nt: TGCAGCCATACGAGGGGGAAGAACACTGAAGCTTTCTTT
cdr3_length: 12; d_call: -; j_call: TRBJ2-5; v_call: TRBV3-1/TRBV3-2; clone_size: -; cdr3_aa: CASLGAQETQYF; cdr3_nt: TGTGCCAGCTTGGGGGCCCAAGAGACCCAGTACTTC
cdr3_length: 14; d_call: -; j_call: TRBJ1-4; v_call: TRBV6-5; clone_size: -; cdr3_aa: CASSSRLANEKLFF; cdr3_nt: TGTGCCAGCAGTTCTAGGCTCGCTAATGAAAAACTGTTTTTT
cdr3_length: 14; d_call: -; j_call: TRBJ2-5; v_call: TRBV19; clone_size: few; cdr3_aa: CASSIEDRGGTQYF; cdr3_nt: TGTGCCAGTAGTATAGAGGACCGAGGTGGGACCCAGTACTTC
cdr3_length: 17; d_call: -; j_call: TRBJ1-1; v_call: TRBV7-6; clone_size: -; cdr3_aa: CASSLAIRVGSGTEAFF; cdr3_nt: TGTGCCAGCAGCTTAGCGATTAGGGTGGGGAGTGGGACTGAAGCTTTCTTT
cdr3_length: 14; d_call: -; j_call: TRBJ2-7; v_call: TRBV6-2/TRBV6-3; clone_size: -; cdr3_aa: CASSWSGEGYEQYF; cdr3_nt: TGTGCCAGCAGTTGGTCTGGAGAGGGCTACGAGCAGTACTTC
cdr3_length: 16; d_call: -; j_call: TRBJ1-5; v_call: TRBV5-8; clone_size: -; cdr3_aa: CASSLDSFYSNQPQHF; cdr3_nt: TGTGCCAGCAGCTTGGATAGTTTTTATAGCAATCAGCCCCAGCATTTT
cdr3_length: 17; d_call: TRBD2; j_call: TRBJ2-1; v_call: TRBV5-1; clone_size: -; cdr3_aa: CASSLTSGGYSYNEQFF; cdr3_nt: TGCGCCAGCAGCCTTACTAGCGGGGGATACTCCTACAATGAGCAGTTCTTC
cdr3_length: 17; d_call: TRBD2; j_call: TRBJ2-2; v_call: TRBV7-3; clone_size: -; cdr3_aa: CASSLTLAGINTGELFF; cdr3_nt: TGTGCCAGCAGCTTAACCCTAGCGGGGATCAACACCGGGGAGCTGTTTTTT
cdr3_length: 14; d_call: -; j_call: TRBJ1-4; v_call: TRBV5-1; clone_size: -; cdr3_aa: CASSYQGTNEKLFF; cdr3_nt: TGCGCCAGCAGCTATCAGGGAACTAATGAAAAACTGTTTTTT
cdr3_length: 15; d_call: -; j_call: TRBJ2-3; v_call: TRBV13; clone_size: -; cdr3_aa: CASSPLGGSTDTQYF; cdr3_nt: TGTGCCAGCTCTCCTTTGGGGGGCAGCACAGATACGCAGTATTTT
cdr3_length: 12; d_call: TRBD1; j_call: TRBJ1-2; v_call: TRBV6-5; clone_size: -; cdr3_aa: CASRLTGSGYTF; cdr3_nt: TGTGCCAGCAGGCTGACAGGGAGCGGCTACACCTTC
cdr3_length: 18; d_call: -; j_call: TRBJ1-2; v_call: TRBV11-2; clone_size: -; cdr3_aa: CASSVPGLASPTNYGYTF; cdr3_nt: TGTGCCAGCAGCGTCCCGGGCCTGGCATCACCCACTAACTATGGCTACACCTTC
cdr3_length: 13; d_call: -; j_call: TRBJ1-2; v_call: TRBV19; clone_size: once; cdr3_aa: CASSMRQVYGYTF; cdr3_nt: TGTGCCAGTAGTATGCGGCAGGTCTATGGCTACACCTTC